The subject of this entry is one T cell receptor beta chain. The antigen is unknown. The sample comes from a study of cytomegalovirus exposure and HLA in healthy donors. Findings and limits, study-wide: V segments that were indistinguishable, TRBV6-2 and TRBV6-3 among them, were omitted from analysis.

The V gene lost 1 base and the J gene lost 6 bases, with 20 bases spanning the gap. The CDR3 runs to 17 residues. CDR1 is MGHRA and CDR2 is YSYEKL in the germline V gene. The PCR contained 60 Vbeta and 13 Jbeta primers. Clones were read by immunoSEQ multiplex PCR, and TCRdb kept only the in-frame ones, dropping some. The table records about 210,000 clones, around 87% of them present only once. This TCR derives from a boy younger than 10 in good health and CMV-seronegative. The chain employs TRBV4-1 and TRBJ2-3, with D perhaps matching TRBD2 (6 bases). The sequenced sample consisted of PBMCs. The CDR3 loop is CASSQVGGTLNGDTQYF. The CDR3 DNA is TGCGCCAGCAGCCAAGTTGGCGGGACCCTTAACGGCGATACGCAGTATTTT.